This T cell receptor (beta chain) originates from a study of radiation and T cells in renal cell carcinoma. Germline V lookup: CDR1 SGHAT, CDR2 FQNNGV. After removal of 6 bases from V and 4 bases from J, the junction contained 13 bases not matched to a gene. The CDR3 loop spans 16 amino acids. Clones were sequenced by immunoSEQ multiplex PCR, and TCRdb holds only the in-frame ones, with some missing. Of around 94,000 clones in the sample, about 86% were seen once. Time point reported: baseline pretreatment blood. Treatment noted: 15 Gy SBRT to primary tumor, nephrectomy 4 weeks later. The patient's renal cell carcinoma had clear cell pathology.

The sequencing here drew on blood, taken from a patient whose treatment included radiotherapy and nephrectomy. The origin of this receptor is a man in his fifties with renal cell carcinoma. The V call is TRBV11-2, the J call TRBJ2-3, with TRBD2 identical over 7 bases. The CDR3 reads CASRPLANRLSDTQYF. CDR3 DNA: TGTGCCAGCAGACCACTAGCGAATCGGTTATCAGATACGCAGTATTTT.